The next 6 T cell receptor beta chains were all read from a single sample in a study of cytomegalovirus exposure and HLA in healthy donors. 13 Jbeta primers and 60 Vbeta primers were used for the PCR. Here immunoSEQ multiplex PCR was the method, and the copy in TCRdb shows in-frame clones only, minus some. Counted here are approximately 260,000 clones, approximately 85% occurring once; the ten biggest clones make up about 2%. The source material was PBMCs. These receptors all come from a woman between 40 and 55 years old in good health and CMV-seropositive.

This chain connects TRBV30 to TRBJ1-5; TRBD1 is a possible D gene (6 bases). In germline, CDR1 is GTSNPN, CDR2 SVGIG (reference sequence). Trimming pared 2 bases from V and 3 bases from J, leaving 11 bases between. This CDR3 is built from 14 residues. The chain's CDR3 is CAWSLGADNQPQHF. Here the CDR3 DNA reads TGTGCCTGGAGTCTGGGGGCAGACAATCAGCCCCAGCATTTT.

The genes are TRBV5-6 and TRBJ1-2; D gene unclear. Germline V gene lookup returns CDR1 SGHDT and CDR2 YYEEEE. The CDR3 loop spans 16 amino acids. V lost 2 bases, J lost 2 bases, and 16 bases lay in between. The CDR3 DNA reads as TGTGCCAGCAGCTTTGAGTATCTCGAGGAAAACTATGGCTACACCTTC. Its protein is CASSFEYLEENYGYTF. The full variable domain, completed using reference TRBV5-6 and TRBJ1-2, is DAGVTQSPTHLIKTRGQQVTLRCSPKSGHDTVSWYQQALGQGPQFIFQYYEEEERQRGNFPDRFSGHQFPNYSSELNVNALLLGDSALYLCASSFEYLEENYGYTFGSGTRLTVV.

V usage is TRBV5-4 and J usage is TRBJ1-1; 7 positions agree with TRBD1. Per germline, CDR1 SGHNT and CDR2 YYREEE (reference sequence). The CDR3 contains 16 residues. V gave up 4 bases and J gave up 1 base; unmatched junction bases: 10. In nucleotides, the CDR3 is TGTGCCAGCAGCCCCCAAGCAGGGGGTAAGAACACTGAAGCTTTCTTT. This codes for CASSPQAGGKNTEAFF.

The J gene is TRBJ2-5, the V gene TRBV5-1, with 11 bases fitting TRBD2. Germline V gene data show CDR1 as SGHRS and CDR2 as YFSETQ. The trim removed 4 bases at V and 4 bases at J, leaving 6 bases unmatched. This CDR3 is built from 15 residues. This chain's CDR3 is CASSRGTSGGETQYF. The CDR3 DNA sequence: TGCGCCAGCAGCCGGGGGACTAGCGGAGGAGAGACCCAGTACTTC.

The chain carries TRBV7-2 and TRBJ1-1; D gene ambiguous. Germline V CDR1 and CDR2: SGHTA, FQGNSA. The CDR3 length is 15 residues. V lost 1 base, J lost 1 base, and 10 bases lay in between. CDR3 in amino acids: CASSLEPARNTEAFF. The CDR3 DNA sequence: TGTGCCAGCAGCTTAGAGCCCGCTAGGAACACTGAAGCTTTCTTT.

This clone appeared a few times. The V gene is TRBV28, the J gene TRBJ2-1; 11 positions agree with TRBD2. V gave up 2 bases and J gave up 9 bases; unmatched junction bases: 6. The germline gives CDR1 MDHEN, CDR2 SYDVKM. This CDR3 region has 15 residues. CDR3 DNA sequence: TGTGCCAGCAGTTTAGGAACTAGCGGGAGACTTGAGCAGTTCTTC. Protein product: CASSLGTSGRLEQFF.